This T cell receptor beta chain is from a study of CD8+ T cells in alopecia areata. This CDR3 has 12 residues. From germline, CDR1 is MGHRA and CDR2 YSYEKL. Trimming stripped 8 bases from V and 5 bases from J, with 10 bases between. RNA extraction was followed by reverse transcription into cDNA, which acted as the sequencing template. Clones were read by immunoSEQ multiplex PCR, and TCRdb kept only the in-frame ones, dropping some. Of approximately 65,000 clones listed, 45% to 50% are singletons. The sequencing used CD8+ T cells sorted from blood, collected at week 0. The J gene is TRBJ2-1, the V gene TRBV4-1; unclear D gene. The TCR sequence derives from a human donor with alopecia areata. The CDR3 protein is CASLSPDNEQFF. The DNA for the CDR3 is TGCGCCAGCCTTAGCCCGGACAATGAGCAGTTCTTC.